A single sample is the source of the 14 T cell receptor beta chains below, sequenced in a study of human T cells and chemical hapten exposure. The sample's time point: patch test 2, 6 weeks after DPC sensitization. This sample's treatment: therapeutic diphenylcyclopropenone sensitization with weekly scalp DPC. TCRdb independently ran MiXCR on the RACE reads; one entry per CDR3 protein. Of approximately 68,000 distinct CDR3 sequences listed, 6.5% to 10% were seen once; the top ten hold 3% to 4.5%. Sequences were derived from whole blood, sampled in connection with sensitization to the hapten diphenylcyclopropenone (DPC). The receptors stem from a woman aged 45-65 years with alopecia areata. Some clones in this sample may be carry-over from other donors' samples.

This chain links TRBV28 with TRBJ2-1, with 15 bases fitting TRBD2. Germline V gives CDR1 MDHEN, CDR2 SYDVKM. V trimming: 5 bases; J trimming: 1 base; junction bases outside the gene matches: 12. This CDR3 contains 20 residues. The chain's CDR3 is CASSPGLAGGPLRSYNEQFF. CDR3 nucleotides: TGTGCCAGCAGTCCCGGACTAGCGGGAGGGCCGCTTAGGTCCTACAATGAGCAGTTCTTC.

The chain uses TRBV20-1 and TRBJ2-1, with unresolved D. V lost 6 bases and J 6 bases, leaving 6 bases between the germline ends. Per germline, CDR1 DFQATT and CDR2 SNEGSKA (reference sequence). This CDR3 has 10 residues. The CDR3 reads CSASTNEQFF. The CDR3, as DNA: TGCAGTGCCAGCACCAATGAGCAGTTCTTC.

This clonotype occurred many times. This rearrangement joins TRBV12-3 or TRBV12-4 to TRBJ2-1, with TRBD2 matching over 10 bases. CDR3 length: 16 residues. Trimming cost V 8 bases and J 4 bases; bases outside gene matches: 11. CDR3 loop: CASSPSGGAVYNEQFF. The CDR3 DNA follows: TGTGCCAGCTCCCCAAGCGGGGGGGCAGTTTACAATGAGCAGTTCTTC.

The V and J genes are TRBV20-1 and TRBJ2-1; a possible D gene is TRBD1 (5 bases). CDR3 length: 14 amino acids. In germline, CDR1 is DFQATT, CDR2 SNEGSKA (reference sequence). With 5 bases removed from V and 6 bases from J, the gap between germline ends came to 17 bases. In nucleotides, the CDR3 is TGCAGTGCTCCCCCGATACCTGGGGCCAATGAGCAGTTCTTC. Translated: CSAPPIPGANEQFF.

CDR3 coding DNA: TGTGCCAGCAGCTTGTCTAGCGGCGGGGAGACCCAGTACTTC. This codes for CASSLSSGGETQYF. The chain uses TRBV7-9 and TRBJ2-5; 7 bases line up with TRBD2. Per the germline V gene, CDR1 is SEHNR and CDR2 is FQNEAQ (reference sequence). The trim removed 3 bases at V and 5 bases at J, leaving 6 bases unmatched. The CDR3 runs 14 residues.

At least ten counts were recorded for this clonotype. The J gene is TRBJ1-1, the V gene TRBV5-6, with D maybe TRBD1 (5 bases). CDR1 is SGHDT, CDR2 YYEEEE, per germline. The CDR3 runs 14 residues. V shed 4 bases and J shed 1 base, with 11 bases lying between them. The CDR3 coding sequence is TGTGCCAGCAGCGGCGGGACCCCGAACACTGAAGCTTTCTTT. Translating gives CASSGGTPNTEAFF.

V is TRBV5-5 and J is TRBJ1-2; no clear D gene. Per the germline V gene, CDR1 is SGHKS and CDR2 is YYEKEE (reference sequence). Trimming pared 5 bases from V and 7 bases from J, leaving 15 bases between. The CDR3 sequence is 13 residues long. The CDR3 loop is CASRREALGGYTF. The CDR3 nucleotides are TGTGCCAGCAGACGGGAGGCTCTTGGTGGCTACACCTTC.

V gene TRBV5-6 combines with J gene TRBJ1-1; D is possibly TRBD1 (6 bases). CDR3 size: 17 residues. CDR1 and CDR2 (germline): SGHDT, YYEEEE. V shed 4 bases and J shed 1 base, with 20 bases lying between them. Written as DNA, the CDR3 is TGTGCCAGCAGCACGGACAGTTGGGGAGGAACGAACACTGAAGCTTTCTTT. This sequence encodes CASSTDSWGGTNTEAFF.

This clonotype was counted between two and nine times. The gene calls are TRBV18 and TRBJ2-5; perhaps TRBD2 as D (5 bases). The V end was cut by 1 base, the J end by 5 bases, with 8 bases between. CDR1 KGHSH and CDR2 LQKENI come from the germline V gene. This CDR3 region has 13 residues. In DNA form, the CDR3 reads TGTGCCAGCTCACCACTCGGGGAGGAGACCCAGTACTTC. It codes for CASSPLGEETQYF.

This clonotype appeared a few times. The rearrangement joins TRBV6-5 to TRBJ2-1; D call uncertain. There are 17 residues in the CDR3. Looked up from germline, CDR1 is MNHEY and CDR2 is SVGAGI. V was trimmed by 5 bases and J by 1 base, leaving 18 bases between them. CDR3 residues: CASSTANGPRSYNEQFF. CDR3 coding DNA: TGTGCCAGCAGTACTGCGAATGGGCCTAGGTCCTACAATGAGCAGTTCTTC.

This clonotype was picked up a small number of times. The V and J genes are TRBV20-1 and TRBJ2-7; 10 bases agree with TRBD2. V was clipped by 5 bases and J by 2 bases; unmatched bases: 9. From germline, CDR1 is DFQATT and CDR2 SNEGSKA (reference sequence). The length of the CDR3 is 15 residues. This CDR3 reads CSAWSGLAAPYEQYF. CDR3 bases: TGCAGTGCTTGGTCCGGACTAGCGGCCCCCTACGAGCAGTACTTC.

This clonotype was counted many times. The rearrangement links TRBV27 to TRBJ1-5; TRBD1 agrees at 8 bases. The ends lost 3 bases at V and 5 bases at J; junction bases unmatched: 6. The CDR3 is 15 residues long. Germline V gene lookup returns CDR1 MNHEY and CDR2 SMNVEV (reference sequence). The CDR3 nucleotides read TGTGCCAGCAGTTTGGGTCCAGGGGGCGATCAGCCCCAGCATTTT. Protein sequence: CASSLGPGGDQPQHF.

This clonotype was detected only a few times. The gene calls are TRBV4-3 and TRBJ2-2; D call uncertain. The CDR3 spans 13 residues. The germline gives CDR1 LGHNA, CDR2 YSLEER. Trimming left V 0 bases short and J 9 bases short, with 8 bases between. CDR3 loop: CASSQDRRRELFF. The CDR3 DNA sequence: TGCGCCAGCAGCCAAGATAGGCGGCGGGAGCTGTTTTTT.

This clonotype has a count of ten or more. The chain recombines TRBV5-1 with TRBJ2-4; D is unclear. Between the trimmed V and J ends, which lost 3 bases and 0 bases, there was a span of 16 bases. The CDR3 runs to 17 residues. Germline assignment: CDR1 SGHRS and CDR2 YFSETQ. The CDR3 DNA reads as TGCGCCAGCAGCTCCTCGGTTGGGGTGGGAGCCAAAAACATTCAGTACTTC. Translated, it gives CASSSSVGVGAKNIQYF.